This TCR beta chain was identified during a study of blood T cells in healthy people across ages. Points from the study as a whole: It was held that diversity estimates obtained from one million T cells represented underestimates. Comparison with aged donors showed that long-lived donors had more naive CD4+ cells and higher diversity. There was a strong correlation between TCR beta diversity and naive T cell percentage.

The draw of peripheral blood yielded around 10 milliliters from each donor. A second 7 to 11 cycle PCR used barcoded and J-beta primers. A single record per CDR3 protein comes from TCRdb applying MiXCR to the 5' RACE reads. This sample carries over a million distinct CDR3 sequences, roughly a quarter of them seen once, and the ten largest clones take approximately 0.75%. CDR3 length equals 16 residues. Germline CDR1 is MNHEY and CDR2 is SMNVEV (reference sequence). V lost 5 bases, J lost 2 bases, and 9 bases stayed unmatched. A remark on this clonotype: Its antigen is unknown.

These same records also appear under a second study, on T cells of mothers and their children.

The receptor was derived from a girl aged 2 to 9 in good health. The sequencing sample was made of blood. This chain connects TRBV27 to TRBJ2-3; 8 bases are shared with TRBD2. In nucleotides, the CDR3 is TGTGCCAGCAGTCTCAACTTAGCGGGAACCACAGATACGCAGTATTTT. It encodes CASSLNLAGTTDTQYF.